This T cell receptor beta chain emerged from a study of T cells in localized non-small cell lung cancer. Findings and limits, study-wide: The highest T cell clonality was in uninvolved adjacent lung, above tumor. Greater blood T cell density accompanied longer overall survival.

The germline V and J ends were trimmed by 2 bases and 6 bases, with 5 bases remaining between them. The CDR3 covers 12 residues. Germline values: CDR1 SGHTA, CDR2 FQGTGA. As to this clone: The antigen remains undetermined.

Produced via immunoSEQ multiplex PCR; TCRdb's table is partial and in-frame only. The profile shows about 59,000 clones, more than 85% of them singletons. The input for sequencing was peripheral blood, taken before any cancer treatment. The receptor was isolated from a man aged 35 to 69 with stage I lung adenocarcinoma. V gene TRBV7-3 combines with J gene TRBJ2-1; D is possibly TRBD2 (5 bases). The DNA for the CDR3 is TGTGCCAGCAGCTTAGAGGGCAATGAGCAGTTCTTC. Translating it yields CASSLEGNEQFF.